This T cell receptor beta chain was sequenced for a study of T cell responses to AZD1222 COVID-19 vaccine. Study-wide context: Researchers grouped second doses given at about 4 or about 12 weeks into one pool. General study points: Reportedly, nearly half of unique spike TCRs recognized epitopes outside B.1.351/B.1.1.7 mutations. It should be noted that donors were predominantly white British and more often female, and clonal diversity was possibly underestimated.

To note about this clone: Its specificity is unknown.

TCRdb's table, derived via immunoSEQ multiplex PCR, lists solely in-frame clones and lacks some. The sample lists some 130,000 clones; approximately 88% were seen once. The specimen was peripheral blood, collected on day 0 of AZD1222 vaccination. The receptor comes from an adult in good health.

The CDR3 reads CASSLRPGTFGTQYF. The CDR3 bases are TGTGCCAGCAGCTTACGGCCAGGGACATTCGGAACGCAGTATTTT. This chain uses TRBV7-8 with TRBJ2-3; D is possibly TRBD1 (6 bases). Germline loops: CDR1 SGHVS, CDR2 FQNEAQ. The CDR3 has 15 residues. Trimming took 2 bases from V and 9 from J, leaving 18 bases between them.